Here is one TCR beta chain with its context. This clonotype was seen repeatedly, ten times or more. The antigen this receptor binds is unknown. The sample holds no much larger clone one base away, and base qualities are not on file. The data were taken from a study of Graves' ophthalmopathy and Graves' hyperthyroidism (dated by TCRdb to the late 2010s). A note on the overall study: Stable hyperthyroidism was defined as no progression to ophthalmopathy within 18 months of follow-up. After sampling, hyperthyroidism patients received methimazole starting at 30 mg daily, and ophthalmopathy patients received high-dose intravenous methylprednisolone. To explore V-J signatures that distinguish ophthalmopathy from hyperthyroidism, a discovery set of more than 90 patients was enrolled, made up of 40 to 45 with ophthalmopathy and around 60 with stable hyperthyroidism. In about six hyperthyroidism patients, the T-cell repertoire of thyroid tissue was compared with the T-cell repertoire of blood. The study used TCR beta repertoire signatures to distinguish Graves' ophthalmopathy from Graves' hyperthyroidism and to predict progression to ophthalmopathy. In total, 135 blood samples were TCR-sequenced: fewer than 50 ophthalmopathy, under 80 hyperthyroidism and some 17 hyperthyroidism-to-ophthalmopathy patients. The independent validation cohort included 18 to 20 hyperthyroidism patients plus 17 patients who later progressed from hyperthyroidism to ophthalmopathy.

V is clipped by 6 bases and J by 7 bases, and the sequence between their germline boundaries is 22 bases long. CDR3 length: 15 amino acids, cysteine to phenylalanine. Only the CDR3 DNA is retained, 45 bases long and in frame from the first base. The germline V gene yields SNHLY for CDR1 and FYNNEI for CDR2. Patients with hyperthyroidism were aged 18 to 65 years, had been newly diagnosed, and had a disease duration of less than 2 months. Patients with other autoimmune diseases, uncontrolled infections, pregnancy or lactation were excluded. Clinical symptoms, serum thyroxine, TRAb, thyroid ultrasound and orbital computed tomography formed the basis of the diagnosis. Total RNA was extracted using Trizol reagent, and RNA quality was checked on an Agilent 2100 Bioanalyzer. Study-wide conclusions, independent of this receptor: Ophthalmopathy was separated from stable hyperthyroidism by the 13-signature model with 85% to 90% sensitivity and approximately 84% specificity in cross-validation and with 80%/75% in the test set. In validation, the model predicted ophthalmopathy progression with roughly 68% sensitivity and about 77% specificity; roughly 12 predicted patients were CT-confirmed with GO in a median of around 6 months. Sample size was not predetermined statistically, and investigators were not blinded to group allocation. Most expanded thyroid clonotypes with a frequency above 0.001 also appeared in blood, which suggests that blood repertoires may reflect the immune response in the thyroid.

For repertoire sequencing, the TCR beta CDR3 regions were amplified from RNA transcripts. HTBI primers and the Qiagen OneStep RT-PCR kit were used in a first-round RT-PCR, which was followed by a second-round multiplex PCR, size selection and purification. Libraries were sequenced on an Illumina HiSeq2000 using paired-end 100 bp reads. The source study handled its data this way. SOAPnuke was used for read processing, and reads with adapters, uncalled bases, a mean Phred below 15, or no exact constant-primer or identifier match were discarded. COPE v1.2.5 was used to merge high-quality paired reads. Each unique nucleotide sequence was defined as a clonotype, and clonotypes were aligned to IMGT TRB V, D and J references with MiTCR v1.1. The analysis was limited to V-J combinations with a frequency above 0.0001, which together covered 99.2% of the repertoires. For each V-J combination, a TCR clonal expansion and chaos score was defined as F50 clonal expansion divided by the chaos observed in the TCRdist matrix. Welch's t-statistics and random forest were used to reduce the features to 10 to 15 V-J combinations, which were then used as input to a naive Bayes classifier. The similarity between thyroid and blood repertoires was quantified using the Morisita-Horn index. The raw public reads went through TCRdb reprocessing: fastp at Q25, MiXCR clone calling, in-frame beta chains kept. Entries that share a CDR3 protein sequence are merged under the most common genes and DNA. What appears here as the V and J calls and clone size reflects TCRdb's work, not the paper's. This sample gives approximately 1.2 million distinct CDR3 sequences in total; 35% to 45% of them show up just once. The ten top clones hold around 10% of the sample.

The V and J genes are TRBV2 and TRBJ2-7; the D gene is perhaps TRBD2, from 7 matching bases. Sequenced: peripheral blood or thyroid tissue (not recorded which). The sequence was obtained from an adult man with Graves' hyperthyroidism. The nucleotides read TGTGCCAGCAGGGCAACTGGCGGGGGCCTGCGGGAGCAGTACTTC. This sequence encodes CASRATGGGLREQYF.